This record concerns one T cell receptor (beta chain) sequence. This sample is part of a study of blood T cell repertoires in COVID-19. Generated by immunoSEQ multiplex PCR, the TCRdb table keeps only in-frame clones and is missing some. Of about 170,000 clones listed, around 82% are singletons. The sequence derives from a woman between 45 and 60 years old in a cohort exposed to, infected with or recovered from COVID-19 (not recorded which). Material: PBMCs or T cells enriched from blood (not recorded which).

CDR3: CASSLGTLYPYNEQFF. The CDR3 nucleotides read TGCGCCAGCAGCTTGGGGACTCTCTACCCTTACAATGAGCAGTTCTTC. V usage is TRBV5-1 and J usage is TRBJ2-1; tentatively, D is TRBD2 (5 bases). The CDR3 length is 16 residues. From germline, CDR1 is SGHRS and CDR2 YFSETQ. The V end was cut by 0 bases, the J end by 4 bases, with 14 bases between.